The clone carrying this T cell receptor beta chain was counted at least ten times. The antigen is not known. The CDR3 is 17 residues long. The J segment lost 0 bases and the V segment lost 1 base, leaving 9 bases of the junction unmatched. Germline-derived CDR1 and CDR2 are MNHNS and SASEGT. Amplification of TCR beta CDR3 regions used RNA as the template. First-round RT-PCR of the TCR CDR3 relied on the HTBI primer set. MiXCR, run by TCRdb on the multiplex PCR reads, gives a single entry per CDR3 protein. The sample contains roughly 720,000 distinct CDR3 sequences, 17% of which appear only once. These data belong to a study of T cells in Graves' hyperthyroidism and ophthalmopathy. Study conclusions and caveats: The model predicted ophthalmopathy a median 6.5 months before onset.

Disease duration under 2 months; hyperthyroidism patients were aged 18 to 65. The specimen was blood. The chain is built from TRBV6-1 and TRBJ2-7; 7 nucleotides line up with TRBD1. This TCR was sampled from a man in his fifties or sixties with Graves' hyperthyroidism. Written as DNA, the CDR3 is TGTGCCAGCAGTGAAGGGGTGTGGACAGGCATCTCCTACGAGCAGTACTTC. Translating it yields CASSEGVWTGISYEQYF.